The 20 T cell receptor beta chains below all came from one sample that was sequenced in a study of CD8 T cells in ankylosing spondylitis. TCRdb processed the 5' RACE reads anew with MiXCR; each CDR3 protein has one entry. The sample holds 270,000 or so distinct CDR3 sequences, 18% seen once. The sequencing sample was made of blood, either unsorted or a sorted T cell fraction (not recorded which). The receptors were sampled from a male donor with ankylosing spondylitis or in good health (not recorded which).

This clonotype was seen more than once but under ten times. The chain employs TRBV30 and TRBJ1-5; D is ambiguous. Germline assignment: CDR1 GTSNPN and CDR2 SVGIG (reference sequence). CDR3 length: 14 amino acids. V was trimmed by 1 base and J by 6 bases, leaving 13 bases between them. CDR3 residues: CAWSDPLGSQPQHF. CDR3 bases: TGTGCCTGGAGTGACCCCCTTGGTTCTCAGCCCCAGCATTTT. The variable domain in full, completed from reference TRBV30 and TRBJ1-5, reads SQTIHQWPATLVQPVGSPLSLECTVEGTSNPNLYWYRQAAGRGLQLLFYSVGIGQISSEVPQNLSASRPQDRQFILSSKKLLLSDSGFYLCAWSDPLGSQPQHFGDGTRLSIL.

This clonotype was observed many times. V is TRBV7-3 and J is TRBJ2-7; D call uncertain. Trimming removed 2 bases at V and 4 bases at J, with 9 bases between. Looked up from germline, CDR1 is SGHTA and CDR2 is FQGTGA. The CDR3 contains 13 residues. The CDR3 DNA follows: TGTGCCAGCAGCTTATTGTTGGGATACGAGCAGTACTTC. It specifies CASSLLLGYEQYF.

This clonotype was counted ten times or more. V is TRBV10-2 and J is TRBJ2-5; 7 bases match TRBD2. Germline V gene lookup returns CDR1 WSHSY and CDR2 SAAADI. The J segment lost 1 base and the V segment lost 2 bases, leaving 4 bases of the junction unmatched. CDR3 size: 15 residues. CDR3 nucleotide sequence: TGCGCCAGCAGTGAGGGGGGGGGAGCCCAAGAGACCCAGTACTTC. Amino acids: CASSEGGGAQETQYF.

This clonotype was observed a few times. The chain's CDR3 is CASLLYNEQFF. The DNA of the CDR3 is TGTGCCAGCTTACTGTACAATGAGCAGTTCTTC. The V and J genes are TRBV7-9 and TRBJ2-1, with D unresolved. The CDR3 covers 11 residues. The germline V gene has CDR1 SEHNR and CDR2 FQNEAQ (reference sequence). V gave up 8 bases and J gave up 4 bases, with 6 bases separating them. Using reference TRBV7-9 and TRBJ2-1 for the parts outside the CDR3, the full variable domain is DTGVSQNPRHKITKRGQNVTFRCDPISEHNRLYWYRQTLGQGPEFLTYFQNEAQLEKSRLLSDRFSAERPKGSFSTLEIQRTEQGDSAMYLCASLLYNEQFFGPGTRLTVL.

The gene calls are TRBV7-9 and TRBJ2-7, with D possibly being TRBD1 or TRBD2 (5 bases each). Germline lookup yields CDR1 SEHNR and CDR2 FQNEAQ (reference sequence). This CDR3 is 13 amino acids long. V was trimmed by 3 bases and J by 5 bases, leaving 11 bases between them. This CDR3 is CASSLGDLHEQYF. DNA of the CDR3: TGTGCCAGCAGCTTGGGGGACCTACACGAGCAGTACTTC.

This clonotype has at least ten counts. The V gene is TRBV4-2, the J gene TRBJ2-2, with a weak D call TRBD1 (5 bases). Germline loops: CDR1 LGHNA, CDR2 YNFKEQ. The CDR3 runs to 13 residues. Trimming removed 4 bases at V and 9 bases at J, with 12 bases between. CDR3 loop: CASSPPGRRELFF. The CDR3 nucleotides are TGTGCCAGCAGCCCCCCAGGGCGCCGGGAGCTGTTTTTT.

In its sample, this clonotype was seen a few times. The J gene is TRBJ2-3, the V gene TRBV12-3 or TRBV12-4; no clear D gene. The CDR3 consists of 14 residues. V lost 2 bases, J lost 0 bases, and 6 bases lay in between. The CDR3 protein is CASSLTLSTDTQYF. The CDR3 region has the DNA TGTGCCAGCAGTTTAACCCTAAGCACAGATACGCAGTATTTT.

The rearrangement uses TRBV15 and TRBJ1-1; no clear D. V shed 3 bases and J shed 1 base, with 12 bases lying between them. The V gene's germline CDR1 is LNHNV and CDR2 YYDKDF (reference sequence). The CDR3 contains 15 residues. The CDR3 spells CATSRPWTGNTEAFF. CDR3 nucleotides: TGTGCCACCAGCAGGCCGTGGACGGGGAACACTGAAGCTTTCTTT.

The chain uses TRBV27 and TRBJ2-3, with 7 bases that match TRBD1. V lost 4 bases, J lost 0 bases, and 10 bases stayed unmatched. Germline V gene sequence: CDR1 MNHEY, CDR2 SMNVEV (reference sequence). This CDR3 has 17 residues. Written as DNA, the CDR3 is TGTGCCAGCAGTTCCCCCGGGACAGCTTCTAGCACAGATACGCAGTATTTT. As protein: CASSSPGTASSTDTQYF.

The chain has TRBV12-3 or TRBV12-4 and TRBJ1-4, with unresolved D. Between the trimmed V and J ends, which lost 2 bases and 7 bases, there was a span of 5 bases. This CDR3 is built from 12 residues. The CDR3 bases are TGTGCCAGCAGTTTACCTGGTGAAAAACTGTTTTTT. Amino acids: CASSLPGEKLFF.

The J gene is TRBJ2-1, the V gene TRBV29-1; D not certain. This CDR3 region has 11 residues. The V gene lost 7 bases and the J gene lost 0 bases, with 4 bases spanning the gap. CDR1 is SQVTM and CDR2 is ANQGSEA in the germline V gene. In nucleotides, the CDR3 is TGCAGCGGAAGCTCCTACAATGAGCAGTTCTTC. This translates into CSGSSYNEQFF.

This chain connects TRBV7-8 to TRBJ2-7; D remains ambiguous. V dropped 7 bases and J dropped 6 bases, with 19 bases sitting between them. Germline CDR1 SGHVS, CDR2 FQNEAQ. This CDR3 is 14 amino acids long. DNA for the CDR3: TGTGCCAGCACCCGAATCAGTGGATCGCCCGAGCAGTACTTC. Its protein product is CASTRISGSPEQYF.

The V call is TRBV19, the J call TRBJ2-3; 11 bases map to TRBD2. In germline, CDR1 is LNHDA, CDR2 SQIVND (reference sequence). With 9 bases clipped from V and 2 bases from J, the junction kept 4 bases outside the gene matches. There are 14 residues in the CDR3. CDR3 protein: CASEGLAATDTQYF. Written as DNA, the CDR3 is TGTGCCAGCGAGGGACTAGCGGCCACAGATACGCAGTATTTT.

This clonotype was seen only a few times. CDR3 DNA: TGCAGTGCTAGAGATTCCTTGTATCCCTACGAGCAGTACTTC. Translating it yields CSARDSLYPYEQYF. This rearrangement joins TRBV20-1 to TRBJ2-7; unclear D gene. This CDR3 has 14 amino acids. V was clipped by 0 bases and J by 2 bases, with 11 bases between them. Germline V gene sequence: CDR1 DFQATT, CDR2 SNEGSKA (reference sequence).

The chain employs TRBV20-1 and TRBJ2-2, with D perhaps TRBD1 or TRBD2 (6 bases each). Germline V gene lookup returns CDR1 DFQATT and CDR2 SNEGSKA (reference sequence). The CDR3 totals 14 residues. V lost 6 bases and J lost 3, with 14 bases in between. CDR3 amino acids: CSAKGVADTGELFF. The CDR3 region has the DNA TGCAGTGCGAAGGGGGTAGCGGACACCGGGGAGCTGTTTTTT.

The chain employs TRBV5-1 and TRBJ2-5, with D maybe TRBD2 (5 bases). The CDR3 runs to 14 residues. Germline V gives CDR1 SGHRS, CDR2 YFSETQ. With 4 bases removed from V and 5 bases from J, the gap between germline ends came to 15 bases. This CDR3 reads CASSPEPGYETQYF. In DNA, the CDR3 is TGCGCCAGCAGCCCCGAGCCGGGGTACGAGACCCAGTACTTC.

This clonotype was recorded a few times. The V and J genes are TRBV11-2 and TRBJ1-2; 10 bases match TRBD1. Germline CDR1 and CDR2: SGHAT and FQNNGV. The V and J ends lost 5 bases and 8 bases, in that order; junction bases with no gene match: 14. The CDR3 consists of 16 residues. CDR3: CASSHGQGGTSPGYTF. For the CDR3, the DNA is TGTGCCAGCAGCCACGGACAGGGGGGAACCTCTCCCGGCTACACCTTC.

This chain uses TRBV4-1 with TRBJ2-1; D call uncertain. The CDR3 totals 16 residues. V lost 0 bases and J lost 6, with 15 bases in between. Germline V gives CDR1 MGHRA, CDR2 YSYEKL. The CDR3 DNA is TGCGCCAGCAGCCAAGACCCCTTGACTGGCGGCAATGAGCAGTTCTTC. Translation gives CASSQDPLTGGNEQFF.

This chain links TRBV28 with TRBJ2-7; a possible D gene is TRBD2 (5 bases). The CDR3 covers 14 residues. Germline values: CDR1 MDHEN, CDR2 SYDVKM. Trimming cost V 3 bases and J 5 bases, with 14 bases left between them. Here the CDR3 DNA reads TGTGCCAGCAGTTTCTCGGGATTCACCCACGAGCAGTACTTC. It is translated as CASSFSGFTHEQYF.

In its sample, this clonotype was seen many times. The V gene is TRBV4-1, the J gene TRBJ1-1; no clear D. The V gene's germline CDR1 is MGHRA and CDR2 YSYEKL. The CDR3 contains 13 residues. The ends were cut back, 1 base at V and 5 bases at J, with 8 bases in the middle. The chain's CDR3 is CASSQGSITEAFF. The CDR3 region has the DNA TGCGCCAGCAGCCAAGGAAGTATTACTGAAGCTTTCTTT.